Following are 24 T cell receptor beta chains from one sample sequenced in a study of T cell changes during pregnancy in multiple sclerosis. Sequencing used immunoSEQ multiplex PCR; TCRdb keeps in-frame clones, though not all of them. The table records tens of thousands of clones, around 90% of them present only once. The sequencing used peripheral blood, collected after pregnancy. The receptors originated from a female donor in good health, enrolled as a control in a pregnancy study.

This clone was found many times. The V gene is TRBV4-1, the J gene TRBJ1-1, with 10 bases that match TRBD1. CDR1 and CDR2 from the germline V gene are MGHRA and YSYEKL. The trim removed 1 base at V and 6 bases at J, leaving 8 bases unmatched. The CDR3 is made up of 16 amino acids. The CDR3 here is CASSQGEGQGYAEAFF. DNA of the CDR3: TGCGCCAGCAGCCAAGGGGAGGGACAGGGGTATGCTGAAGCTTTCTTT.

The chain recombines TRBV11-2 with TRBJ1-6; TRBD1 matches at 8 bases. The length of the CDR3 is 13 residues. Germline lookup yields CDR1 SGHAT and CDR2 FQNNGV. V lost 4 bases to trimming and J lost 7 bases; unmatched junction nucleotides: 0. The CDR3 is CASSSGGNSPLHF. CDR3 in DNA: TGTGCCAGCAGCTCAGGGGGCAATTCACCCCTCCACTTT.

This chain connects TRBV2 to TRBJ2-7, with no clear D. CDR1 is SNHLY and CDR2 is FYNNEI in the germline V gene. There are 12 residues in the CDR3. V lost 7 bases to trimming and J lost 2 bases, with 9 bases between them. The CDR3 protein is CASTERTYEQYF. CDR3 coding DNA: TGTGCCAGCACGGAGCGAACCTACGAGCAGTACTTC.

The V call is TRBV7-2, the J call TRBJ2-7; TRBD2 is a possible D gene (5 bases). The CDR3 extends over 13 amino acids. The V gene lost 5 bases and the J gene lost 4 bases, with 12 bases spanning the gap. The germline V gene encodes CDR1 SGHTA and CDR2 FQGNSA. The CDR3 bases are TGTGCCAGCAGCCCACTACAGCGGTACGAGCAGTACTTC. Its translation: CASSPLQRYEQYF.

About this clone itself: One base away lies a much larger clone, so this may be a sequencing read error. This sample also contains other DNA sequences that code for the same CDR3. The V and J genes are TRBV6-4 and TRBJ1-1; perhaps TRBD1 as D (6 bases). The CDR3 consists of 13 residues. Trimming took off 0 bases at V and 8 bases at J, with 10 bases between the two ends. Germline V gene data show CDR1 as MRHNA and CDR2 as SNTAGT. In DNA, the CDR3 is TGTGCCAGCAGTGACTCTCCAGGACAGGAAGCTTTCTTT. This sequence encodes CASSDSPGQEAFF.

The V gene is TRBV6-6, the J gene TRBJ2-7; 7 positions agree with TRBD1. The CDR3 spans 14 residues. CDR1 is MNHNY and CDR2 is SVGAGI in the germline V gene (reference sequence). The V gene end was trimmed by 2 bases and the J gene end by 2 bases; junction bases not matched to a gene: 3. CDR3 amino acids: CASSYNQGAYEQYF. In nucleotides, the CDR3 is TGTGCCAGCAGTTACAACCAGGGGGCCTACGAGCAGTACTTC.

This chain links TRBV5-4 with TRBJ2-7; possibly TRBD2 for D (5 bases). V lost 0 bases to trimming and J lost 7 bases, with 11 bases between them. The CDR3 contains 13 residues. Germline lookup yields CDR1 SGHNT and CDR2 YYREEE (reference sequence). DNA of the CDR3: TGTGCCAGCAGCTTGGATCGGACGGGAGAGCAGTACTTC. It translates to CASSLDRTGEQYF.

V gene TRBV6-4 combines with J gene TRBJ1-1; 10 nucleotides agree with TRBD1. Germline CDR1 MRHNA, CDR2 SNTAGT. With V trimmed by 0 bases and J by 11 bases, 9 bases remained unmatched. There are 15 residues in the CDR3. CDR3 DNA: TGTGCCAGCAGTGACTCGTCATTCGGACAGGGGGTTGCTTTCTTT. Protein: CASSDSSFGQGVAFF.

This sequence joins TRBV30 and TRBJ2-6, with TRBD2 matching over 13 bases. From germline, CDR1 is GTSNPN and CDR2 SVGIG (reference sequence). The CDR3 totals 23 residues. V shed 5 bases, J shed 0 bases, and the junction held 22 bases outside the gene matches. The CDR3 is CAWGDRTSGSGRGVRSGANVLTF. CDR3 in DNA: TGTGCCTGGGGAGACAGGACTAGCGGGAGTGGACGGGGGGTCCGCTCTGGGGCCAACGTCCTGACTTTC.

This rearrangement joins TRBV5-1 to TRBJ1-1, with 7 bases identical to TRBD1. This CDR3 comprises 13 residues. V trimming: 3 bases; J trimming: 4 bases; junction bases outside the gene matches: 3. The germline V gene encodes CDR1 SGHRS and CDR2 YFSETQ. The CDR3 region has the DNA TGCGCCAGCAGCTCGTCAGGGGGCACTGAAGCTTTCTTT. Its translation: CASSSSGGTEAFF.

The CDR3 spells CATSRDRGETQYF. The CDR3 DNA reads as TGTGCCACCAGCAGAGACAGGGGCGAGACCCAGTACTTC. The J gene is TRBJ2-5, the V gene TRBV15; TRBD1 might be the D (6 bases). This CDR3 has 13 amino acids. CDR1 is LNHNV, CDR2 YYDKDF, per germline (reference sequence). V was trimmed by 0 bases and J by 5 bases, leaving 7 bases between them.

The V and J genes are TRBV6-5 and TRBJ2-3; possibly TRBD2 for D (6 bases). This CDR3 spans 15 amino acids. Germline loops: CDR1 MNHEY, CDR2 SVGAGI. V lost 2 bases, J lost 4 bases, and 13 bases lay in between. CDR3 sequence: CASSYRGSPADTQYF. In DNA, the CDR3 is TGTGCCAGCAGTTACCGGGGGTCCCCCGCAGATACGCAGTATTTT.

The chain couples TRBV6-6 to TRBJ1-2; the match to TRBD1 covers 7 bases. Germline-derived CDR1 and CDR2 are MNHNY and SVGAGI (reference sequence). The CDR3 is 14 amino acids. Losses at the gene ends were 5 bases for V and 2 bases for J; bases not matched to a gene: 5. CDR3 sequence reads: CASSMGQRNYGYTF. The CDR3 DNA sequence: TGTGCCAGCAGTATGGGACAGAGAAACTATGGCTACACCTTC.

This chain links TRBV6-4 with TRBJ2-1; tentatively, D is TRBD1 (6 bases). Looked up from germline, CDR1 is MRHNA and CDR2 is SNTAGT. The CDR3 sequence is 15 residues long. The V end was cut by 6 bases, the J end by 1 base, with 13 bases between. CDR3 DNA: TGTGCCAGCAGCCCAGAGGGGGATTCCTACAATGAGCAGTTCTTC. Its protein product is CASSPEGDSYNEQFF.

This clone was seen more than once but under ten times. The rearrangement joins TRBV30 to TRBJ1-1; D is uncertain. The CDR3 is 16 residues long. Germline CDR1 reads GTSNPN; CDR2 reads SVGIG (reference sequence). V shed 2 bases and J shed 1 base, with 17 bases lying between them. The CDR3 DNA reads TGTGCCTGGAGTAATCTCGGAGGGAATAGGAACACTGAAGCTTTCTTT. It yields the protein CAWSNLGGNRNTEAFF.

A single count supports this clone. The chain uses TRBV28 and TRBJ1-4; 9 bases are shared with TRBD1. The germline CDR1 and CDR2 sequences are MDHEN and SYDVKM. V gave up 6 bases and J gave up 7 bases; unmatched junction bases: 15. The CDR3 is 17 residues long. In nucleotides, the CDR3 is TGTGCCAGCAGGACTCTCCCACAGGGGGCATACTTTGAAAAACTGTTTTTT. It translates to CASRTLPQGAYFEKLFF.

V usage is TRBV7-9 and J usage is TRBJ2-6, with D possibly matching TRBD2 (5 bases). The CDR3 sequence is 17 residues long. The V gene lost 1 base and the J gene lost 2 bases, with 12 bases spanning the gap. CDR1 is SEHNR and CDR2 is FQNEAQ in the germline V gene (reference sequence). The CDR3 protein is CASSLVGERTGANVLTF. CDR3 DNA sequence: TGTGCCAGCAGCTTAGTCGGGGAGCGCACTGGGGCCAACGTCCTGACTTTC.

The rearrangement links TRBV4-1 to TRBJ2-7, with D possibly matching TRBD2 (5 bases). There are 18 residues in the CDR3. Germline V CDR1 and CDR2: MGHRA, YSYEKL. V lost 2 bases, J lost 5 bases, and 25 bases lay in between. The CDR3 reads CASSQLSRVASRGNEQYF. The CDR3 DNA reads as TGCGCCAGCAGCCAATTATCGAGGGTCGCGTCCCGGGGAAACGAGCAGTACTTC.

The V gene is TRBV5-6, the J gene TRBJ1-1, with a possible D match to TRBD1 (5 bases). Germline V gene lookup returns CDR1 SGHDT and CDR2 YYEEEE. Trimming took off 4 bases at V and 0 bases at J, with 10 bases between the two ends. The CDR3 covers 14 residues. The CDR3 here is CASSGGTLNTEAFF. The CDR3 DNA sequence: TGTGCCAGCAGCGGGGGGACCCTGAACACTGAAGCTTTCTTT.

A word on this clone: At one of its ends the junction is not consistent with the germline gene, which may arise from a read error. V and J are TRBV5-6 and TRBJ2-7; 8 nucleotides agree with TRBD1. Per germline, CDR1 SGHDT and CDR2 YYEEEE. This CDR3 is 19 amino acids long. The CDR3 loop reads CASSLAPRGPEGAVHEQYF. CDR3 coding DNA: TGTGCCAGCAGTTTGGCTCCCAGGGGGCCCGAGGGGGCAGTCCACGAGCAGTACTTC.

This clone was counted once. The CDR3 DNA reads TGTGCCAGCAGCCCCCGACAGGGGGCTAATTCACCCCTCCACTTT. Its translation: CASSPRQGANSPLHF. The chain links TRBV7-8 to TRBJ1-6; 10 bases match TRBD1. The CDR3 covers 15 residues. Germline-derived CDR1 and CDR2 are SGHVS and FQNEAQ. Trimming removed 5 bases from V and 6 bases from J; junction bases left unmatched: 4.

This clone was seen a handful of times. The rearrangement uses TRBV5-1 and TRBJ1-1, with D possibly matching TRBD1 (5 bases). Per germline, CDR1 SGHRS and CDR2 YFSETQ. The CDR3 runs to 14 residues. V was pared by 3 bases and J by 1 base, with 10 bases between. CDR3: CASSSYQGNTEAFF. The CDR3, as DNA: TGCGCCAGCAGCTCATACCAGGGGAACACTGAAGCTTTCTTT.

This chain uses TRBV7-9 with TRBJ2-1; weak D call: TRBD1 (5 bases). This CDR3 is built from 16 residues. CDR1 and CDR2 from the germline V gene are SEHNR and FQNEAQ (reference sequence). Trimming shortened V by 5 bases and J by 8 bases, and 22 bases separated the two germline ends. The CDR3 loop reads CASSHDADTGRHEQFF. The CDR3 region has the DNA TGTGCCAGCAGCCACGACGCGGACACCGGTCGGCATGAGCAGTTCTTC.

The chain recombines TRBV6-5 with TRBJ2-7; TRBD2 aligns across 9 bases. This CDR3 has 13 amino acids. Per the germline V gene, CDR1 is MNHEY and CDR2 is SVGAGI. V was pared by 10 bases and J by 2 bases, with 6 bases of the junction left unmatched. The CDR3 protein is CATWTSATYEQYF. The CDR3, as DNA: TGTGCCACCTGGACTAGCGCGACCTACGAGCAGTACTTC.